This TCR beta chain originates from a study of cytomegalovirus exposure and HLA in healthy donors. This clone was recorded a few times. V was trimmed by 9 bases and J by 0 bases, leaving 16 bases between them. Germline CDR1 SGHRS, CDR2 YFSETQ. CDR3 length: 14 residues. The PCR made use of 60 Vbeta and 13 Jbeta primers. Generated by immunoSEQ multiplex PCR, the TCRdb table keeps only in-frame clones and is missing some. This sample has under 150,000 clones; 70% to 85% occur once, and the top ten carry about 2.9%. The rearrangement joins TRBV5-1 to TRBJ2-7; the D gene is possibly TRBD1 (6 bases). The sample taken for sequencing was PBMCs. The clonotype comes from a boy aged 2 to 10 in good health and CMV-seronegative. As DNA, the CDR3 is TGCGCCACCAGTACAGGGAGTCCCTCCTACGAGCAGTACTTC. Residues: CATSTGSPSYEQYF.